The T cell receptor (beta chain) under discussion was sequenced for a study of blood T cells in healthy people across ages. Findings of the study overall: There was a strong correlation between TCR beta diversity and naive T cell percentage. In long-lived donors, naive CD4+ cell counts and diversity exceeded those of aged donors.

Together with a sample-barcoded 5' primer, a J-beta primer mix was included in a second PCR lasting roughly 6 to 12 cycles. Through a template-switch adaptor with 12 random nucleotides, each cDNA molecule received a tag. TCRdb reprocessed the 5' RACE reads via MiXCR and lists one record per CDR3 protein. The table lists roughly 1.5 million distinct CDR3 sequences, 35% to 45% of them singletons. With respect to this clonotype: Its specificity is not known.

Total RNA amounts of at least 6 micrograms were extracted per sample. Germline V gives CDR1 SGHKS, CDR2 YYEKEE (reference sequence). The CDR3 length is 15 residues. V lost 0 bases, J lost 1 base, and 8 bases lay in between. This TCR derives from a woman younger than 35 in good health. The rearrangement links TRBV5-5 to TRBJ1-3; D not resolved. Sequences were obtained from blood. CDR3: CASSLGHLSGNTIYF. CDR3 in DNA: TGTGCCAGCAGCTTGGGACACCTATCTGGAAACACCATATATTTT.